This T cell receptor beta chain originates from a study of T cell responses to AZD1222 COVID-19 vaccine (dated by TCRdb to about 2021). As for the study more broadly: A total of 233 trial participants underwent TCR sequencing, of whom around 200 received two doses of AZD1222 and some 26 received two doses of the MenACWY control vaccine. Enrollment into the trials was organized by age into subgroups of 18-55, 56-69 and 70-plus years, and those subgroups contained 148, 28 and 57 TCR-sequenced participants, respectively.

Per the publication, the time point label means: about 28 days (+/-7) after the second vaccine dose. The treatment or condition label corresponds to: meningococcal conjugate vaccine given as trial control. Vaccinee samples were obtained from the UK trials COV001 and COV002, which included a single-blind randomized controlled phase 2/3 trial of AZD1222 (ChAdOx1 nCoV-19) in healthy adults. For TCRbeta chain sequencing, PBMC samples from trial participants were taken at day 0 and at day 28 after the second dose. The CDR3 regions of human TCRbeta chains were subjected to immunosequencing. In the source study's methods: Repertoire TCRs were checked for matches against a reference library of SARS-CoV-2-specific TCRs that had been generated using the MIRA antigen-specificity platform. Breadth was defined as the fraction of unique TCRs that were SARS-CoV-2-associated. Depth was defined as the fraction of total T cells that were SARS-CoV-2-associated. Using the MIRA data, each spike-specific TCR was assigned both to the spike region to which the TCR was reactive and to a CD4 or CD8 class. Log10-transformed breadth and depth values were compared by one-way ANOVA with Sidak's multiple comparisons tests. In its TCRdb copy, this immuneACCESS table keeps in-frame sequences only and misses some clones. Where compared with another copy, unresolved V genes explain less than half of these, and the others have no known cause. The V and J calls and the clone size are those of that table, but D and trimming were determined from the DNA. This sample holds 150,000 to 200,000 clones; about 87% were observed only once. 4% to 4.5% of the sample is in the top ten clones.

V and J are truncated by 2 bases and 7 bases respectively, leaving an intervening sequence of 6 bases. As encoded in the germline V gene, CDR1 is MNHEY while CDR2 is SVGAGI. Reading from cysteine to phenylalanine, the CDR3 counts 12 amino acids. The sequence is cut down to CDR3 DNA, 36 bases in frame from base 1. On this clone itself: This clone's antigen is unknown. Qualities for individual bases were not recorded, and no much larger clone is one base off.

Beyond this particular receptor, the publication reports: Conclusions about previously exposed vaccinees were limited because only 6 or 7 AZD1222 recipients were SARS-CoV-2 seropositive at baseline. Participants were mostly white British, with more females than males. The authors suggested clonal diversity may have been underestimated. A significant rise in spike-specific TCR breadth and depth was observed after two AZD1222 doses relative to day 0 and relative to MenACWY recipients. The vaccine-associated CD4 TCRs covered the entire spike protein, and the dominant responses fell in regions 160-218 and 743-854. In the small 56-69-year group, the increase in depth fell short of significance, most likely because of low power. Epitopes outside the regions mutated in the B.1.351 and B.1.1.7 variants were reportedly recognized by nearly half of the unique spike-specific TCRs. Because no day 14 peak-response samples were available, repertoires were characterized only after the peak T cell response.

The TCR was taken from an adult who received the MenACWY meningococcal vaccine as a control. Source: peripheral blood, taken 28 days after the second dose of the MenACWY control vaccine. The chain couples TRBV6-5 to TRBJ2-1, with the D gene not clear enough to name. The encoded CDR3 is CASSYVRNEQFF. The DNA sequence reads TGTGCCAGCAGTTACGTTAGAAATGAGCAGTTCTTC.